This T cell receptor (beta chain) was sequenced for a study of long-term antiretroviral therapy in people with HIV. The ends were cut back, 1 base at V and 2 bases at J, with 5 bases in the middle. The CDR3 runs 13 residues. The V gene's germline CDR1 is SGHRS and CDR2 YFSETQ. Study outcomes and limitations: Repertoire dominance by clones expanded before ART was seen at all time points.

Details on this clone: What it recognizes is unknown.

The run of the v3.0 immunoSEQ assay was at survey level. The repertoire was sequenced with immunoSEQ multiplex PCR; TCRdb's copy has only in-frame clones and lacks some. This sample has 15,000 to 20,000 clones, with over 70% found just once. The source is a woman between 25 and 40 years old with HIV. The sequenced sample was unsorted PBMCs, obtained 2.9 years after starting antiretroviral therapy. V is TRBV5-1 and J is TRBJ2-3; D is uncertain. The CDR3 DNA reads TGCGCCAGCAGCTTGAAAAACACAGATACGCAGTATTTT. The encoded protein is CASSLKNTDTQYF.